The rows below give T cell receptor beta chains drawn from one sample of a study of cytomegalovirus exposure and HLA in healthy donors. Using immunoSEQ multiplex PCR, the repertoire was profiled, and TCRdb retains in-frame clones only, with some absent. Here the sample spans more than 55,000 clones, 83% being singletons. The sequencing input was PBMCs. These receptors were obtained from a young man in good health and CMV-seronegative. CDR3s include the opening cysteine and the closing phenylalanine or tryptophan. A D gene is named only where the DNA matches it firmly. Only some rows state a clone size, as once, few, many or a class for expanded clones.

TRBJ2-7,TRBD1,.,TRBV5-1,CASSLGTGGYYEQYF,TGCGCCAGCAGCTTGGGGACAGGGGGCTATTACGAGCAGTACTTC
TRBJ1-2,TRBD1,.,TRBV15,CATSILTGTATNYGYTF,TGTGCCACCAGCATCTTGACCGGGACAGCGACTAACTATGGCTACACCTTC
TRBJ2-1,.,.,TRBV29-1,CSSTSGSYNEQFF,TGCAGCTCCACTTCGGGCTCCTACAATGAGCAGTTCTTC
TRBJ1-1,TRBD1,.,TRBV30,CAWDRVDTEAFF,TGTGCCTGGGACAGGGTGGACACTGAAGCTTTCTTT
TRBJ1-4,.,.,TRBV15,CATSRGGVLTNEKLFF,TGTGCCACCAGCAGAGGGGGGGTCCTGACTAATGAAAAACTGTTTTTT
TRBJ2-7,TRBD1,.,TRBV25-1,CASSESRPGTGTYEQYF,TGTGCCAGCAGTGAGAGCAGGCCCGGGACAGGGACCTACGAGCAGTACTTC
TRBJ2-3,TRBD2,.,TRBV27,CASSRLAGGHVADTQYF,TGTGCCAGCAGTCGACTAGCGGGGGGGCACGTGGCGGATACGCAGTATTTT
TRBJ1-1,.,.,TRBV6-5,CASSYRDTEAFF,TGTGCCAGCAGTTACCGGGACACTGAAGCTTTCTTT
TRBJ1-1,.,few,TRBV5-6,CASSYQNTEAFF,TGTGCCAGCAGCTATCAAAACACTGAAGCTTTCTTT
TRBJ1-1,.,few,TRBV6-6,CASISRPGGEAFF,TGTGCCAGCATCAGTCGGCCCGGCGGTGAAGCTTTCTTT
TRBJ2-7,TRBD1,.,TRBV11-3,CASSAGDRDSYEQYF,TGTGCCAGCAGCGCCGGGGACAGGGACTCCTACGAGCAGTACTTC
TRBJ2-7,.,.,TRBV10-2,CATGGTGSSYEQYF,TGCGCCACCGGTGGCACAGGGAGCTCCTACGAGCAGTACTTC
TRBJ2-1,TRBD2,.,TRBV9,CASSVTGGPYNEQFF,TGTGCCAGCAGCGTAACGGGAGGGCCTTACAATGAGCAGTTCTTC
TRBJ2-1,TRBD2,few,TRBV7-6,CASSTPRGTSGNRLGNEQFF,TGTGCCAGCAGCACCCCCAGAGGCACTAGCGGGAACCGGCTGGGGAATGAGCAGTTCTTC
TRBJ2-7,TRBD2,.,TRBV4-3,CASSLLATDAYEQYF,TGCGCCAGCAGCCTACTAGCGACCGACGCGTACGAGCAGTACTTC
TRBJ2-6,TRBD1,.,TRBV11-2,CASSLIVGQGNGANVLTF,TGTGCCAGCAGCTTAATCGTTGGACAGGGAAATGGGGCCAACGTCCTGACTTTC
TRBJ2-1,.,.,TRBV7-9,CASSLGDTYNEQFF,TGTGCCAGCAGCTTGGGGGACACCTACAATGAGCAGTTCTTC
TRBJ2-2,.,medium-sized,TRBV6-1,CASSEISGHYTGELFF,TGTGCCAGCAGTGAAATTAGTGGGCACTACACCGGGGAGCTGTTTTTT
TRBJ2-7,.,.,TRBV7-2,CASSSQGNSYEQYF,TGTGCCAGCAGCTCTCAGGGGAACTCCTACGAGCAGTACTTC
TRBJ2-5,.,once,TRBV4-1,CASSQNEGGETQYF,TGCGCCAGCAGCCAAAATGAGGGTGGGGAGACCCAGTACTTC
TRBJ1-1,.,.,TRBV19,CASSIDPWTLNTEAFF,TGTGCCAGTAGTATAGATCCTTGGACATTGAACACTGAAGCTTTCTTT
TRBJ1-4,.,.,TRBV7-2,CASSQNRATNEKLFF,TGTGCCAGCAGCCAAAACAGGGCTACTAATGAAAAACTGTTTTTT
TRBJ2-1,.,.,TRBV5-1,CASSLEAPYNEQFF,TGCGCCAGCAGCTTGGAAGCCCCCTACAATGAGCAGTTCTTC
TRBJ2-3,TRBD1,.,TRBV29-1,CSADSTGASDTQYF,TGCAGCGCGGATTCGACAGGGGCATCAGATACGCAGTATTTT
TRBJ1-4,.,once,TRBV28,CASSKGGPPNEKLFF,TGTGCCAGCAGCAAGGGCGGGCCTCCTAATGAAAAACTGTTTTTT
TRBJ1-4,.,few,TRBV2,CASSPTGIANEKLFF,TGTGCCAGCAGCCCGACAGGAATAGCTAATGAAAAACTGTTTTTT
TRBJ1-1,TRBD1,.,TRBV4-1,CASSLDRGPNTEAFF,TGCGCCAGCAGCCTAGACAGGGGACCAAACACTGAAGCTTTCTTT
TRBJ2-1,TRBD2,.,TRBV7-3,CASSLSGGGYNEQFF,TGTGCCAGCAGCCTTAGCGGGGGAGGGTACAATGAGCAGTTCTTC
TRBJ2-1,.,.,TRBV7-2,CASSLGGALTLDEQFF,TGTGCCAGCAGCTTGGGGGGGGCCCTAACTCTGGATGAGCAGTTCTTC
TRBJ1-6,.,once,TRBV7-6,CASSYRVWDSPLHF,TGTGCCAGCAGCTACAGGGTATGGGATTCACCCCTCCACTTT
TRBJ1-5,.,once,TRBV19,CASSPWGVPDQPQHF,TGTGCCAGTAGTCCATGGGGGGTACCCGATCAGCCCCAGCATTTT
TRBJ1-4,.,.,TRBV18,CASSPQQGPTNEKLFF,TGTGCCAGCTCCCCCCAACAGGGACCAACTAATGAAAAACTGTTTTTT
TRBJ1-3,TRBD1,few,TRBV6-4,CASSVDRAYSGNTIYF,TGTGCCAGCAGTGTCGACAGGGCTTACTCTGGAAACACCATATATTTT
TRBJ2-7,.,.,TRBV5-6,CASSLNRVGSYEQYF,TGTGCCAGCAGCTTGAACAGGGTAGGCTCCTACGAGCAGTACTTC
TRBJ2-1,TRBD2,.,TRBV9,CASSVADGRNDEQFF,TGTGCCAGCAGCGTAGCTGACGGGAGGAACGATGAGCAGTTCTTC
TRBJ2-3,TRBD1,.,TRBV5-1,CASSIQGALTDTQYF,TGCGCCAGCAGCATTCAGGGGGCCCTCACAGATACGCAGTATTTT
TRBJ2-1,.,.,TRBV13,CASSESRSRGNEQFF,TGTGCCAGCAGCGAAAGCCGTTCGCGGGGCAATGAGCAGTTCTTC
TRBJ2-1,.,.,TRBV4-1,CASSQVATVNEQFF,TGCGCCAGCAGCCAAGTAGCCACGGTTAATGAGCAGTTCTTC
TRBJ2-1,.,.,TRBV4-3,CASSQITNSYNEQFF,TGCGCCAGCAGCCAAATAACTAACTCCTACAATGAGCAGTTCTTC
TRBJ2-5,.,.,TRBV10-1,CASSESGASETQYF,TGCGCCAGCAGTGAGTCGGGGGCCTCCGAGACCCAGTACTTC
TRBJ2-7,TRBD1,.,TRBV19,CASSLQGAGLYEQYF,TGTGCCAGTAGTCTCCAGGGGGCTGGACTCTACGAGCAGTACTTC
TRBJ2-3,.,.,TRBV29-1,CSAGSGSGEAVPDTQYF,TGCAGCGCAGGGAGTGGTTCTGGGGAGGCCGTCCCAGATACGCAGTATTTT
TRBJ2-7,TRBD1,.,TRBV12-5,CASGYQGAPPYEQYF,TGTGCTAGTGGATATCAGGGGGCTCCACCCTACGAGCAGTACTTC
TRBJ2-1,TRBD2,.,TRBV27,CASSAGLAGSYNEQFF,TGTGCCAGCAGTGCAGGACTAGCGGGCTCCTACAATGAGCAGTTCTTC
TRBJ2-7,TRBD1,.,TRBV7-8,CATQTGEAYEQYF,TGTGCCACCCAGACAGGGGAGGCCTACGAGCAGTACTTC
TRBJ1-3,.,.,TRBV5-1,CASSLMGSGNTIYF,TGCGCCAGCAGCTTGATGGGGAGCGGAAACACCATATATTTT
TRBJ2-2,TRBD2,.,TRBV7-8,CASSLGTSGTTGELFF,TGTGCCAGCAGCTTGGGGACTAGCGGAACTACCGGGGAGCTGTTTTTT